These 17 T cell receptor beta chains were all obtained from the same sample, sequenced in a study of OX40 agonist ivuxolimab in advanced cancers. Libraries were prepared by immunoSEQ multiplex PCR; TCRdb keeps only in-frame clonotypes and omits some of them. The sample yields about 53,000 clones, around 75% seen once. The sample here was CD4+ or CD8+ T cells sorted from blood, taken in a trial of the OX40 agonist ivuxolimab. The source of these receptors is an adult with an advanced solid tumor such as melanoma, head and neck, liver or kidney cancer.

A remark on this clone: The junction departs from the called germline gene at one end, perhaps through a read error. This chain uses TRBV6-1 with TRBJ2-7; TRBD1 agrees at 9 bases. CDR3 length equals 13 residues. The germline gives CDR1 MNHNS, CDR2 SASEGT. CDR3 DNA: TGTGCCAGCAGTAGCACCTCCGGGACAGGGCTGCACTTC. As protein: CASSSTSGTGLHF.

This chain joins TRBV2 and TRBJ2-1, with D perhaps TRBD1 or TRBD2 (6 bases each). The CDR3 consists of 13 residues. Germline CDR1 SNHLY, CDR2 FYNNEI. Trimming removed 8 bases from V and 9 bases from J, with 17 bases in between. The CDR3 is CASGGTIEGEQFF. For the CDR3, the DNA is TGTGCCAGCGGAGGGACAATCGAGGGTGAGCAGTTCTTC.

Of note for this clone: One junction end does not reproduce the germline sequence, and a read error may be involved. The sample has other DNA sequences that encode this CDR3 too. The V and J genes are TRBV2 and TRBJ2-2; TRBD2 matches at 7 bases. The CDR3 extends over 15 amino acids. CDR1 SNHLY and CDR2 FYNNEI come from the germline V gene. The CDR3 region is CASRLTSSNTGELFF. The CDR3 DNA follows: TGTGCCAGCAGATTGACTAGCTCGAACACCGGAGAGCTGTTTTTT.

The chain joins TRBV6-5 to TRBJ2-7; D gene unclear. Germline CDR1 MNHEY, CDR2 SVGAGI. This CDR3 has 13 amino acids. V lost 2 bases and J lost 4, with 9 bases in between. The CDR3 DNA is TGTGCCAGCAGTTACATAGGTTCTTACGAGCAGTACTTC. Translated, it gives CASSYIGSYEQYF.

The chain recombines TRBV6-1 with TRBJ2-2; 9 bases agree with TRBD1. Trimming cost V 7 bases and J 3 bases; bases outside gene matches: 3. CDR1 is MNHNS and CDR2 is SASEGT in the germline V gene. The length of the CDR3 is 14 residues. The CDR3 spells CASNRDRDTGELFF. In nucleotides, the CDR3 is TGTGCCAGCAATCGGGACAGGGACACCGGGGAGCTGTTTTTT.

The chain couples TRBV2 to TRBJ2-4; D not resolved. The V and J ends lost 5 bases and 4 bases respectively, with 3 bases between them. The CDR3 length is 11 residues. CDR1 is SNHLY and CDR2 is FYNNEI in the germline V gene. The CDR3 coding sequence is TGTGCCAGCAGTAATAAAAACATTCAGTACTTC. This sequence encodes CASSNKNIQYF.

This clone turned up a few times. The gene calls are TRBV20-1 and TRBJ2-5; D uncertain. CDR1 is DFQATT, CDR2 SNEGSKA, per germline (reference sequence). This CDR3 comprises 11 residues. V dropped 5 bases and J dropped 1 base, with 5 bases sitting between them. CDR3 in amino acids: CSAPTQETQYF. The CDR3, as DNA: TGCAGTGCTCCCACCCAAGAGACCCAGTACTTC.

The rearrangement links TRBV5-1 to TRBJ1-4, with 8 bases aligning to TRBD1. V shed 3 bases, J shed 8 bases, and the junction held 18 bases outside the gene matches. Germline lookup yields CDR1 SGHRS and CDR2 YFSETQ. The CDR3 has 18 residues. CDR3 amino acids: CASSSRAGGSSKAEKLFF. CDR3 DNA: TGCGCCAGCAGCTCGCGAGCAGGGGGCTCCTCTAAGGCAGAAAAACTGTTTTTT.

The chain's CDR3 is CASPRDRDGLQETQYF. The CDR3 DNA is TGTGCCAGCCCCCGGGACCGGGACGGTCTTCAAGAGACCCAGTACTTC. The gene calls are TRBV19 and TRBJ2-5; D is possibly TRBD1 or TRBD2 (5 bases each). Germline CDR1 reads LNHDA; CDR2 reads SQIVND (reference sequence). Trimming cost V 9 bases and J 2 bases, with 22 bases left between them. The CDR3 consists of 16 residues.

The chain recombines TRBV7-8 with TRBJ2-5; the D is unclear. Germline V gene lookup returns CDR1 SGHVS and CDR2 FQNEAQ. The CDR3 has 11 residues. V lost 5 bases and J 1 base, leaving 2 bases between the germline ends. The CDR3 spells CASSIQETQYF. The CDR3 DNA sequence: TGTGCCAGCAGCATCCAAGAGACCCAGTACTTC.

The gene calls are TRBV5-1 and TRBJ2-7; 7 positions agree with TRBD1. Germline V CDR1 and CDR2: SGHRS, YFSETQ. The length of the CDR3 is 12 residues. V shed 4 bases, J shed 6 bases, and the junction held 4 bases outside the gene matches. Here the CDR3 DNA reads TGCGCCAGCAGCCAGACAGGGAGCGAGCAGTACTTC. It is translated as CASSQTGSEQYF.

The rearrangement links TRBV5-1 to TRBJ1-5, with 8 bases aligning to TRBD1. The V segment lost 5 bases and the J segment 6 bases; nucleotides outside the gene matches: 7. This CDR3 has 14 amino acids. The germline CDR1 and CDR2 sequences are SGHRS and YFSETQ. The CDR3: CASRLDRDAQPQHF. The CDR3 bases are TGCGCCAGCAGACTGGACAGGGACGCTCAGCCCCAGCATTTT.

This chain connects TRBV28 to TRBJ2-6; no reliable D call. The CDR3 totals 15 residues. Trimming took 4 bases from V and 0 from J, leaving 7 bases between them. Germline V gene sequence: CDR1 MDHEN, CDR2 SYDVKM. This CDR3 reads CASSSYSSGANVLTF. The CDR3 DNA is TGTGCCAGCAGTTCTTATAGCTCTGGGGCCAACGTCCTGACTTTC.

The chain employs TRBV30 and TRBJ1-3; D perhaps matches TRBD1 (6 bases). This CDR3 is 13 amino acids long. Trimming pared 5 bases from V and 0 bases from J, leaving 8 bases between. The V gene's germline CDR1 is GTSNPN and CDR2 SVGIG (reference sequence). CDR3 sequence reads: CAWAQGSGNTIYF. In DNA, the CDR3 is TGTGCCTGGGCACAGGGCTCTGGAAACACCATATATTTT.

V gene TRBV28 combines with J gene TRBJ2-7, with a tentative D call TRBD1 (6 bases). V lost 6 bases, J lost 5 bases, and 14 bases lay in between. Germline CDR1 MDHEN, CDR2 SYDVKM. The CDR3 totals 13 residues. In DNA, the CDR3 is TGTGCCAGCAGACAACAGGGCGGAAACGAGCAGTACTTC. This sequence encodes CASRQQGGNEQYF.

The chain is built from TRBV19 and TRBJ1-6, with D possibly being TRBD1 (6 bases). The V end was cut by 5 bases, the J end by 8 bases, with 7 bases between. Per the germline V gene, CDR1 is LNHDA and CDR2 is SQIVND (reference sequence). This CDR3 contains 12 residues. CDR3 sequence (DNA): TGTGCCAGTAGTTACAGGGATTCACCCCTCCACTTT. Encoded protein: CASSYRDSPLHF.

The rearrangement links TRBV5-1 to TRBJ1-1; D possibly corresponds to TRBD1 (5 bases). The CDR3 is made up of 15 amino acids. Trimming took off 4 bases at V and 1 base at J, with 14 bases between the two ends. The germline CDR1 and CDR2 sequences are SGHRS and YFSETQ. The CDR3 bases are TGCGCCAGCAGCCCCGGGGACGGAAGGAACACTGAAGCTTTCTTT. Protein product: CASSPGDGRNTEAFF.